The T cell receptor beta chain under discussion was sequenced for a study of metastatic and nonmetastatic thyroid tumors. Study as a whole: Repertoire comparisons spanned blood and tumor or nodule tissue from malignant and benign thyroid patients.

Per germline, CDR1 SGHAT and CDR2 FQDESV (reference sequence). The CDR3 is 16 amino acids. V shed 4 bases and J 2 bases; nucleotides not matched to a gene: 11. All patients were untreated before thyroid surgery. Original handling: A classifier for distant metastasis in papillary thyroid cancer was constructed using CDR3 differences observed across clinicopathological groups. TCRdb redid the clone calls on the PCR reads using MiXCR. TCRdb, not the original authors, processed these V and J calls. The top ten clones hold about 21% of a sample with over 14,000 clones, approximately 30% of them seen once. Study-wide findings and caveats: Malignant thyroid tumors reportedly had TCR beta diversity that was significantly higher than in benign nodules, in blood and tumor.

This clone appeared once. Its target is unknown. This TCR was recovered from a female donor with papillary thyroid cancer or a benign thyroid nodule (not recorded which). Some clones in this sample may be carry-over from other donors' samples. The chain couples TRBV11-1 to TRBJ2-7, with TRBD1 matching over 7 bases. Source material: tumor tissue. CDR3 in amino acids: CASSSRGGYRAYEQYF. CDR3 in DNA: TGTGCCAGCAGCTCCAGAGGGGGCTACAGGGCCTACGAGCAGTACTTC.